Listed below are T cell receptor beta chains from one sample, sequenced in a study of long-term antiretroviral therapy in people with HIV. Method: immunoSEQ multiplex PCR; TCRdb's copy keeps in-frame clones and lacks some. The table shows 30,000 to 40,000 clones, with roughly 94% occurring only once. The specimen was unsorted PBMCs, collected 4.1 years after starting antiretroviral therapy. These receptors were collected from a woman in her forties or fifties with HIV. Each CDR3 is given with its conserved first and last residue. A D gene is named only where the DNA matches it firmly. Not all rows give a size; the values are once, few, many and, for expanded clones, a class.

D gene,V gene,J gene,CDR3 length,clone size,CDR3 DNA,CDR3 protein
TRBD1,TRBV6-5,TRBJ2-2,15,NA,TGTGCCAGCAGCCTCGACAGGGGGATTACGGGGGAGCTGTTTTTT,CASSLDRGITGELFF
NA,TRBV4-1,TRBJ1-5,13,NA,TGCGCCAGCAGCCAAGAAACTAGTCAGCCCCAGCATTTT,CASSQETSQPQHF
NA,TRBV5-1,TRBJ2-1,13,NA,TGCGCCAGCAGGCTATCGGCCAACAATGAGCAGTTCTTC,CASRLSANNEQFF
NA,TRBV29-1,TRBJ2-1,13,NA,TGCAGCGTTGGGGCAGGGAGGTACAATGAGCAGTTCTTC,CSVGAGRYNEQFF
TRBD2,TRBV4-2,TRBJ2-5,16,NA,TGTGCCAGCAGCCAGACTAGCGGGGGCCCCGGGGAGACCCAGTACTTC,CASSQTSGGPGETQYF
TRBD2,TRBV19,TRBJ2-2,15,NA,TGTGCCAGTACTACCGGGACTAGGGGTACCGGGGAGCTGTTTTTT,CASTTGTRGTGELFF
NA,TRBV9,TRBJ2-5,13,NA,TGTGCCAGCAGCACTCAGGGACGGGAGACCCAGTACTTC,CASSTQGRETQYF
TRBD1,TRBV6-1,TRBJ1-2,16,NA,TGTGCCAGCAGTGAGATAACTCACAGGGGAGCCTATGGCTACACCTTC,CASSEITHRGAYGYTF
TRBD1,TRBV27,TRBJ1-5,16,NA,TGTGCCAGCAGTTTATTATGGACAGGCCCCAATCAGCCCCAGCATTTT,CASSLLWTGPNQPQHF
NA,TRBV18,TRBJ2-2,15,once,TGTGCCAGCTCACCACTTGCGCGGGATACCGGGGAGCTGTTTTTT,CASSPLARDTGELFF
NA,TRBV27,TRBJ1-1,13,NA,TGTGCCAGCAGTTTCGGGCTGCTCACTGAAGCTTTCTTT,CASSFGLLTEAFF
TRBD1,TRBV6-1,TRBJ1-2,13,NA,TGTGCCAGCAGACCCGACAGGGGCGGTGGCTACACCTTC,CASRPDRGGGYTF
TRBD2,TRBV9,TRBJ2-1,17,NA,TGTGCCAGCAGCGTAGGGGGACTAGCGGGGGGGCTGTATGAGCAGTTCTTC,CASSVGGLAGGLYEQFF
NA,TRBV5-6,TRBJ2-7,12,once,TGTGCCAGCAGGTTCAGGTCCTACGAGCAGTACTTC,CASRFRSYEQYF
TRBD1,TRBV15,TRBJ1-4,17,NA,TGTGCCACCAGCAGAGATCGGGGGACAGGGAGTTTCGAAAAACTGTTTTTT,CATSRDRGTGSFEKLFF
NA,TRBV27,TRBJ1-1,13,NA,TGTGCCACCCAGGGACGGGTGAACACTGAAGCTTTCTTT,CATQGRVNTEAFF
NA,TRBV5-1,TRBJ1-4,13,once,TGCGCCAGCAGCTTGGGGGTCGGTGAAAAACTGTTTTTT,CASSLGVGEKLFF
TRBD1,TRBV5-4,TRBJ1-2,15,NA,TGTGCCAGCAGCTTCGACAGGGGTAGAAACTATGGCTACATCTTC,CASSFDRGRNYGYIF
NA,TRBV6-5,TRBJ1-2,14,NA,TGTGCCAGCAGTCCGTCCGGGTCGAAGTATGGCTACACCTTC,CASSPSGSKYGYTF
NA,TRBV30,TRBJ2-1,13,NA,TGTGCCTGGAGTGTAACCGGCTACAATGAGCAGTTCTTC,CAWSVTGYNEQFF
TRBD1,TRBV27,TRBJ2-1,16,NA,TGTGCCAGCAGTCGGTCGGGACAGCCCTCCACGGGTGAGCAGTTCTTC,CASSRSGQPSTGEQFF
TRBD1,TRBV7-9,TRBJ1-2,13,few,TGTGCCAGCAGCCCTCAAAGACAGGGAGGCTACACCTTC,CASSPQRQGGYTF
NA,TRBV13,TRBJ1-1,12,NA,TGTGCCAGCAGCTTCGGGAACACTGAAGCTTTCTTT,CASSFGNTEAFF
TRBD1,TRBV7-8,TRBJ2-3,16,NA,TGTGCCAGCAGCCAGTGGGACAGGGGGCAAGGAGATACGCAGTATTTT,CASSQWDRGQGDTQYF
NA,TRBV5-1,TRBJ2-7,15,NA,TGCGCCAGCAGCTTTCAGCCAGGGAGCTCCTACGAGCAGTACTTC,CASSFQPGSSYEQYF
TRBD1,TRBV10-3,TRBJ2-3,13,once,TGTGCCATACAGGGGGCTGACACAGATACGCAGTATTTT,CAIQGADTDTQYF
TRBD2,TRBV5-4,TRBJ2-1,16,NA,TGTGCCAGCAGCATACTAACTAGCGGGGGGGCCGGTGAGCAGTTCTTC,CASSILTSGGAGEQFF
NA,TRBV19,TRBJ1-2,14,NA,TGTGCCAGTACCTCCCTTACCGAGATCTATGGCTACACCTTC,CASTSLTEIYGYTF
NA,TRBV14,TRBJ1-2,15,NA,TGTGCCAGCAGCCAAGCCGGGACAAAAAGGCTTGGCTACACCTTC,CASSQAGTKRLGYTF
NA,TRBV19,TRBJ1-5,15,NA,TGTGCCAGTAGTATCCCGGGGGCGCGTAGTCAGCCCCAGCATTTT,CASSIPGARSQPQHF
TRBD1,TRBV6-6,TRBJ1-6,16,NA,TGTGCCAGCAGTTATGACAGGGGAGCCTATAATTCACCCCTCCACTTT,CASSYDRGAYNSPLHF
TRBD2,TRBV7-2,TRBJ2-5,14,NA,TGTGCCAGCAGCCCAAGACCGCGGGGGGAGACCCAGTACTTC,CASSPRPRGETQYF
NA,TRBV7-2,TRBJ2-1,15,once,TGTGCCAGCAGCTTAGTTCGGGGGCCCTACAATGAGCAGTTCTTC,CASSLVRGPYNEQFF
NA,TRBV21-1,TRBJ1-1,12,NA,TGTGCCAGCAGCAAAGAGGCGTCTGAAGCTTTCTTT,CASSKEASEAFF
NA,TRBV6-5,TRBJ1-1,15,NA,TGTGCCAGCAGTTACTCAGACGGGCTGAGGACTGAAGCTTTCTTT,CASSYSDGLRTEAFF
NA,TRBV5-1,TRBJ2-7,16,NA,TGCGCCAGCAGCTTGGAGACCAGTACGAGCTCCTACGAGCAGTACTTC,CASSLETSTSSYEQYF
NA,TRBV5-4,TRBJ1-2,14,NA,TGTGCCAGCAGACCCCAAAACAGGGCCGTAAGCTACACCTTC,CASRPQNRAVSYTF
NA,TRBV13,TRBJ1-3,15,NA,TGTGCCAGCAGCCAGGTGCAATCCTCTGGAAACACCATATATTTT,CASSQVQSSGNTIYF
NA,TRBV29-1,TRBJ1-1,13,NA,TGCAGCGTTGAGAAGGGCCTGAACACTGAAGCTTTCTTT,CSVEKGLNTEAFF
TRBD1,TRBV2,TRBJ1-5,15,NA,TGTGCCAGCAGCGAGGGACAGGGTATGGGTCAGCCCCAGCATTTT,CASSEGQGMGQPQHF
NA,TRBV9,TRBJ1-3,12,NA,TGTGCCAGCAAGAGCTCTGGAAACACCATATATTTT,CASKSSGNTIYF
NA,TRBV4-3,TRBJ1-6,15,NA,TGCGCCAGCAGCCAAGATTCTGGCAGAGATTCACCCCTCCACTTT,CASSQDSGRDSPLHF
TRBD1,TRBV7-3,TRBJ2-2,16,NA,TGTGCCAGCAGCTTAGCCGGACAGGGTACCACCGGGGAGCTGTTTTTT,CASSLAGQGTTGELFF
TRBD2,TRBV6-6,TRBJ2-3,16,NA,TGTGCCAGCAGCCCCAGACTAGCGGGGGGGCCAGTTACGCAGTATTTT,CASSPRLAGGPVTQYF
TRBD1,TRBV5-6,TRBJ2-7,15,NA,TGTGCCAGCAGCTTGCCGGGACAGGGCACCTACGAGCAGTACTTC,CASSLPGQGTYEQYF
NA,TRBV7-3,TRBJ2-5,12,NA,TGTGCCAGCAGCTTAACGGGAGGGACCCAGTACTTC,CASSLTGGTQYF
NA,TRBV4-1,TRBJ1-4,17,NA,TGCGCCAGCAGCCCAGGTGGGGGACCCGCAACTAATGAAAAACTGTTTTTT,CASSPGGGPATNEKLFF
NA,TRBV7-9,TRBJ1-4,15,NA,TGTGCCAGCAGCTTAGAAGCAGCAACTAATGAAAAACTGTTTTTT,CASSLEAATNEKLFF
NA,TRBV6-1,TRBJ1-2,15,NA,TGTGCCAGCAGTGAAGGCCGGTGGGGGTTGAATGGCTACACCTTC,CASSEGRWGLNGYTF
NA,TRBV5-4,TRBJ1-6,14,NA,TGTGCCAGCAGCTCAGATGGCGGTAATTCACCCCTCCACTTT,CASSSDGGNSPLHF
NA,TRBV6-1,TRBJ1-4,16,once,TGTGCCAGCAGTGACCTAGGTCGGGCGTCTAATGAAAAACTGTTTTTT,CASSDLGRASNEKLFF
NA,TRBV5-6,TRBJ1-2,14,NA,TGTGCCAGCAGTCTCATACCGGGGGACTATGGCTACACCTTC,CASSLIPGDYGYTF
NA,TRBV11-3,TRBJ2-2,16,NA,TGTGCCAGCAGCTTAGGGGATGGGGGGACCACCGGGGAGCTGTTTTTT,CASSLGDGGTTGELFF
TRBD1,TRBV10-3,TRBJ1-5,14,NA,TGTGCCATCAGCAACGGGACAGGGAACCAGCCCCAGCATTTT,CAISNGTGNQPQHF
NA,TRBV7-9,TRBJ2-7,16,few,TGTGCCAGCAGCTTAACAGGGAGCGAAAATCCCTACGAGCAGTACTTC,CASSLTGSENPYEQYF
NA,TRBV11-2,TRBJ1-2,14,NA,TGTGCCAGCAGCTCGAACCAGGGCAACTATGGCTACACCTTC,CASSSNQGNYGYTF
NA,TRBV2,TRBJ1-5,13,NA,TGTGCCAGCAGTAAGTATAGCAATCAGCCCCAGCATTTT,CASSKYSNQPQHF
TRBD2,TRBV18,TRBJ2-1,15,NA,TGTGCCAGCTCACCGACTAGCGGGGGGGAGGCTGAGCAGTTCTTC,CASSPTSGGEAEQFF
TRBD1,TRBV29-1,TRBJ2-2,13,NA,TGCAGCGCCCAGACAGGGGACGCCGGGGAGCTGTTTTTT,CSAQTGDAGELFF
NA,TRBV4-2,TRBJ2-5,14,NA,TGTGCCAGCAGCGACGGACTGTCTCAAGAGACCCAGTACTTC,CASSDGLSQETQYF